This entry lists 30 T cell receptor beta chains sequenced from one sample in a study of blood T cell repertoires in COVID-19. Clones were read by immunoSEQ multiplex PCR, and TCRdb kept only the in-frame ones, dropping some. The table has over 200,000 clones, about 88% seen once. The source material was peripheral blood. Source of these receptors: a man in his 60s who had recovered from COVID-19.

The CDR3 nucleotides read TGTGCCAGCAGTGTCGGACAGGGTCGGGTCTACGACACTGAAGCTTTCTTT. As protein: CASSVGQGRVYDTEAFF. The rearrangement joins TRBV25-1 to TRBJ1-1; 8 nucleotides agree with TRBD1. The CDR3 consists of 17 residues. CDR1 and CDR2 from the germline V gene are MGHDK and SYGVNS. With V trimmed by 4 bases and J by 3 bases, 13 bases remained unmatched.

J is TRBJ2-3 and V is TRBV29-1, with 7 positions matching TRBD2. V shed 3 bases and J 1 base; nucleotides not matched to a gene: 7. Germline-derived CDR1 and CDR2 are SQVTM and ANQGSEA. There are 15 residues in the CDR3. The CDR3 loop reads CSVEGLAGGTDTQYF. DNA for the CDR3: TGCAGCGTTGAGGGTTTAGCGGGCGGCACAGATACGCAGTATTTT.

This clone occurred a few times. A read error may account for a junction end that differs from germline. This rearrangement joins TRBV4-1 to TRBJ1-6; D is unresolved. Germline CDR1 reads MGHRA; CDR2 reads YSYEKL. The length of the CDR3 is 15 residues. This CDR3 is CASSRRDSDNSPLHF. The DNA of the CDR3 is TGCGCCAGCAGCCGTCGCGACTCCGATAATTCACCCCTCCACTTT.

The rearrangement uses TRBV7-6 and TRBJ2-3; 9 nucleotides match TRBD2. Germline assignment: CDR1 SGHVS and CDR2 FNYEAQ. The CDR3 contains 17 residues. The ends lost 2 bases at V and 0 bases at J; junction bases unmatched: 6. This chain's CDR3 is CASSLSTSGPSTDTQYF. In nucleotides, the CDR3 is TGTGCCAGCAGCTTATCGACTAGCGGCCCTAGCACAGATACGCAGTATTTT.

The chain uses TRBV7-3 and TRBJ2-3; 7 bases agree with TRBD2. Trimming at V came to 2 bases and at J to 3 bases, leaving 5 bases not matched to a gene. CDR1 is SGHTA and CDR2 is FQGTGA in the germline V gene. This CDR3 has 15 amino acids. CDR3 protein: CASSLGGGGTDTQYF. CDR3 nucleotide sequence: TGTGCCAGCAGCTTAGGCGGGGGTGGTACAGATACGCAGTATTTT.

A few counts support this clone. The V call is TRBV6-5, the J call TRBJ2-5; 8 nucleotides agree with TRBD2. The CDR3 is 13 amino acids. Germline V lookup: CDR1 MNHEY, CDR2 SVGAGI. J lost 9 bases, V lost 6 bases, and 9 bases had no gene match. The CDR3 bases are TGTGCCAGCAGGGTAGCGGGGCCGGGGGCCCAGTACTTC. This translates into CASRVAGPGAQYF.

The V and J genes are TRBV7-2 and TRBJ1-3; D is perhaps TRBD1 (5 bases). Between the trimmed V and J ends, which lost 4 bases and 6 bases, there was a span of 25 bases. The CDR3 totals 18 residues. Germline assignment: CDR1 SGHTA and CDR2 FQGNSA. CDR3 sequence reads: CASSSFGVGGTIINTIYF. CDR3 coding DNA: TGTGCCAGCAGCTCCTTTGGGGTCGGGGGTACGATTATAAACACCATATATTTT.

V gene TRBV7-9 combines with J gene TRBJ2-5; 9 nucleotides match TRBD2. This CDR3 has 14 amino acids. The junction had 8 bases not matched to a gene; V was cut back by 8 bases and J by 4 bases. Looked up from germline, CDR1 is SEHNR and CDR2 is FQNEAQ (reference sequence). CDR3 region: CASRTREGGETQYF. CDR3 sequence (DNA): TGTGCCAGCCGCACGCGGGAGGGGGGAGAGACCCAGTACTTC.

The chain employs TRBV12-5 and TRBJ2-3; TRBD2 agrees at 7 bases. Germline-derived CDR1 and CDR2 are LGHNT and FRNRAP. V gave up 0 bases and J gave up 6 bases; unmatched junction bases: 9. The CDR3 covers 16 residues. The CDR3 sequence: CASGLVRLAEGDTQYF. CDR3 DNA sequence: TGTGCTAGTGGTTTGGTACGTCTAGCGGAGGGGGATACGCAGTATTTT.

V gene TRBV7-2 combines with J gene TRBJ2-7; possible D gene TRBD1, 6 bases. The CDR3 has 14 residues. V lost 5 bases and J 5 bases, leaving 16 bases between the germline ends. Germline CDR1 SGHTA, CDR2 FQGNSA. CDR3 in DNA: TGTGCCAGCAGCCTAGAATGGACAGACCACGAGCAGTACTTC. Protein sequence: CASSLEWTDHEQYF.

V and J are TRBV6-5 and TRBJ1-3; D gene uncertain. With 5 bases removed from V and 7 bases from J, the gap between germline ends came to 18 bases. The CDR3 totals 15 residues. Looked up from germline, CDR1 is MNHEY and CDR2 is SVGAGI. CDR3 in amino acids: CASSHRGSNGNTIYF. The CDR3 DNA is TGTGCCAGCAGTCACCGTGGCTCCAACGGGAACACCATATATTTT.

The rearrangement uses TRBV24-1 and TRBJ1-5, with D possibly TRBD1 on 5 matching bases. V was shortened by 4 bases and J by 7 bases, with 16 bases between the two germline ends. Germline loops: CDR1 KGHDR, CDR2 SFDVKD. The CDR3 is 15 residues long. Here the CDR3 DNA reads TGTGCCACCAGTGAGTCAGGGTATCCAAGGCAGCCCCAGCATTTT. This translates into CATSESGYPRQPQHF.

There are a few counts of this clone. The V and J genes are TRBV4-2 and TRBJ2-6, with D hard to call. This CDR3 has 16 residues. V lost 4 bases and J lost 0, with 10 bases in between. Germline CDR1 LGHNA, CDR2 YNFKEQ. The CDR3 region is CASSLQVDSGANVLTF. The DNA of the CDR3 is TGTGCCAGCAGCCTTCAGGTAGACTCTGGGGCCAACGTCCTGACTTTC.

The chain uses TRBV5-1 and TRBJ2-5; 7 nucleotides align to TRBD1. There are 14 residues in the CDR3. Germline loops: CDR1 SGHRS, CDR2 YFSETQ. After removal of 0 bases from V and 6 bases from J, the junction contained 5 bases not matched to a gene. The CDR3 region is CASSLVTGKQTQYF. CDR3 sequence (DNA): TGCGCCAGCAGCTTGGTGACAGGGAAGCAGACCCAGTACTTC.

In this sample, this clone turned up once. The chain joins TRBV5-4 to TRBJ2-7; D unresolved. This CDR3 region has 14 residues. Looked up from germline, CDR1 is SGHNT and CDR2 is YYREEE (reference sequence). Trimming removed 4 bases at V and 6 bases at J, with 17 bases between. The CDR3 protein is CASSPEGPGGEQYF. As DNA, the CDR3 is TGTGCCAGCAGCCCCGAAGGTCCGGGTGGCGAGCAGTACTTC.

This chain links TRBV2 with TRBJ1-1; D is uncertain. Germline-derived CDR1 and CDR2 are SNHLY and FYNNEI. The V gene lost 7 bases and the J gene lost 6 bases, with 18 bases spanning the gap. The CDR3 totals 14 residues. CDR3 coding DNA: TGTGCCAGCATACCCCTAACGAATGAGGCTGAAGCTTTCTTT. Translated: CASIPLTNEAEAFF. The full variable domain, completed using reference TRBV2 and TRBJ1-1, is EPEVTQTPSHQVTQMGQEVILRCVPISNHLYFYWYRQILGQKVEFLVSFYNNEISEKSEIFDDQFSVERPDGSNFTLKIRSTKLEDSAMYFCASIPLTNEAEAFFGQGTRLTVV.

This chain links TRBV11-3 with TRBJ2-7; TRBD2 matches 9 bases. CDR1 is SGHNT, CDR2 YENEEA, per germline. The CDR3 covers 13 residues. V shed 4 bases and J 6 bases; nucleotides not matched to a gene: 4. The chain's CDR3 is CASSSQAGGEQYF. The DNA of the CDR3 is TGTGCCAGCAGCTCCCAAGCGGGGGGCGAGCAGTACTTC.

Only a few counts were recorded for this clone. The CDR3 region has the DNA TGTGCCAACAGCAGGGTAGAGACCCAGTACTTC. Encoded protein: CANSRVETQYF. V usage is TRBV2 and J usage is TRBJ2-5; weak D call: TRBD1 (5 bases). Germline V CDR1 and CDR2: SNHLY, FYNNEI. Trimming pared 10 bases from V and 4 bases from J, leaving 10 bases between. The CDR3 is 11 residues long.

The chain joins TRBV4-2 to TRBJ2-1; D might be TRBD1 (6 bases). Per the germline V gene, CDR1 is LGHNA and CDR2 is YNFKEQ. V shed 3 bases and J shed 9 bases, with 12 bases lying between them. The CDR3 runs to 13 residues. CDR3 nucleotides: TGTGCCAGCAGCCACCCTTTAGGGGGTGAGCAGTTCTTC. Translated, it gives CASSHPLGGEQFF.

The chain joins TRBV19 to TRBJ2-7; D perhaps matches TRBD2 (6 bases). The germline V gene has CDR1 LNHDA and CDR2 SQIVND (reference sequence). CDR3 size: 15 residues. The V gene lost 5 bases and the J gene lost 4 bases, with 18 bases spanning the gap. DNA for the CDR3: TGTGCCAGTAGTGCCAACCGGGAGACAGTTTACGAGCAGTACTTC. It translates to CASSANRETVYEQYF.

This clone rates as medium-sized. The chain carries TRBV9 and TRBJ1-2; D perhaps matches TRBD1 (5 bases). This CDR3 contains 17 residues. Trimming pared 0 bases from V and 0 bases from J, leaving 15 bases between. Germline CDR1 SGDLS, CDR2 YYNGEE. The CDR3 is CASSVAGPQQANYGYTF. In nucleotides, the CDR3 is TGTGCCAGCAGCGTAGCGGGCCCTCAACAGGCTAACTATGGCTACACCTTC.

The chain has TRBV19 and TRBJ1-4; the match to TRBD1 covers 9 bases. The CDR3 extends over 15 amino acids. With V trimmed by 6 bases and J by 8 bases, 10 bases remained unmatched. Germline V gene sequence: CDR1 LNHDA, CDR2 SQIVND (reference sequence). The CDR3 region has the DNA TGTGCCAGTAGCTCGGACAGGGGACGAAACGAAAAACTGTTTTTT. This gives the protein CASSSDRGRNEKLFF. Supplemented by reference TRBV19 and TRBJ1-4, the full variable domain reads DGGITQSPKYLFRKEGQNVTLSCEQNLNHDAMYWYRQDPGQGLRLIYYSQIVNDFQKGDIAEGYSVSREKKESFPLTVTSAQKNPTAFYLCASSSDRGRNEKLFFGSGTQLSVL.

CDR3 amino acids: CATHGDRGLQPQHF. The DNA of the CDR3 is TGTGCCACCCACGGGGACAGGGGGCTTCAGCCCCAGCATTTT. V usage is TRBV28 and J usage is TRBJ1-5, with 12 nucleotides matching TRBD1. The CDR3 runs 14 residues. J lost 6 bases, V lost 10 bases, and 7 bases had no gene match. Germline CDR1 reads MDHEN; CDR2 reads SYDVKM.

V and J are TRBV19 and TRBJ1-4; 7 bases are a match to TRBD1. Germline V gives CDR1 LNHDA, CDR2 SQIVND (reference sequence). After removal of 5 bases from V and 0 bases from J, the junction contained 6 bases not matched to a gene. This CDR3 comprises 16 residues. The CDR3 DNA reads as TGTGCCAGTAGTTTTAGGGGGCGCGCAACTAATGAAAAACTGTTTTTT. Protein: CASSFRGRATNEKLFF. Full variable domain (missing parts from reference TRBV19 and TRBJ1-4): DGGITQSPKYLFRKEGQNVTLSCEQNLNHDAMYWYRQDPGQGLRLIYYSQIVNDFQKGDIAEGYSVSREKKESFPLTVTSAQKNPTAFYLCASSFRGRATNEKLFFGSGTQLSVL.

This clone was detected a few times. The chain joins TRBV11-3 to TRBJ2-7, with 8 nucleotides matching TRBD2. Germline loops: CDR1 SGHNT, CDR2 YENEEA. Losses at the gene ends were 2 bases for V and 7 bases for J; bases not matched to a gene: 10. The CDR3 sequence is 15 residues long. This CDR3 is CASSLKAGDGWEQYF. The CDR3 DNA sequence: TGTGCCAGCAGCTTAAAAGCGGGGGACGGTTGGGAGCAGTACTTC.

The chain has TRBV6-5 and TRBJ2-3; D possibly corresponds to TRBD1 (5 bases). Germline CDR1 MNHEY, CDR2 SVGAGI. The CDR3 has 13 amino acids. V lost 8 bases and J lost 0, with 9 bases in between. The CDR3 reads CASHRKSTDTQYF. For the CDR3, the DNA is TGTGCCAGCCACAGGAAAAGCACAGATACGCAGTATTTT.

The V gene is TRBV18, the J gene TRBJ2-3; D perhaps matches TRBD2 (6 bases). CDR3 length: 16 amino acids. CDR1 and CDR2 from the germline V gene are KGHSH and LQKENI. With 5 bases removed from V and 6 bases from J, the gap between germline ends came to 21 bases. CDR3 in amino acids: CASSSAGLLVSDTQYF. CDR3 DNA: TGTGCCAGCTCATCGGCGGGACTCCTGGTTTCTGATACGCAGTATTTT.

The gene calls are TRBV7-9 and TRBJ2-3; D gene unclear. The CDR3 totals 17 residues. V was trimmed by 4 bases and J by 0 bases, leaving 17 bases between them. The germline gives CDR1 SEHNR, CDR2 FQNEAQ (reference sequence). The CDR3 protein is CASSSPRLRASTDTQYF. CDR3 bases: TGTGCCAGCAGCTCTCCTCGTCTGCGCGCTAGCACAGATACGCAGTATTTT.

This clone has a handful of counts. The V call is TRBV10-1, the J call TRBJ1-5; D is undetermined. V was pared by 1 base and J by 1 base, with 23 bases between. Germline assignment: CDR1 WNHNN and CDR2 SYGVQD (reference sequence). The CDR3 has 20 amino acids. The CDR3 loop reads CASSELWGASKGPSNQPQHF. CDR3 DNA sequence: TGCGCCAGCAGTGAGTTGTGGGGAGCGAGCAAAGGGCCGAGCAATCAGCCCCAGCATTTT.

The CDR3 sequence: CASSYSGPSTDTQYF. The CDR3 bases are TGCGCCAGCAGCTATAGCGGTCCCAGCACAGATACGCAGTATTTT. This chain links TRBV5-1 with TRBJ2-3, with D possibly being TRBD2 (6 bases). Germline V CDR1 and CDR2: SGHRS, YFSETQ. This CDR3 is 15 amino acids long. Trimming removed 3 bases at V and 0 bases at J, with 11 bases between.